This TCR beta chain is from a study of T cells after yellow fever vaccination. CDR3 length: 15 residues. From germline, CDR1 is SGHDT and CDR2 YYEEEE. V was trimmed by 5 bases and J by 2 bases, leaving 15 bases between them. A remark on this clonotype: Its antigen is not identified.

For TCR, cDNA came from 5'RACE template switching, which added a universal primer site and UMIs. Each CDR3 protein is one row after TCRdb ran MiXCR on the 5' RACE reads. The sample yields around 340,000 distinct CDR3 sequences, 8.7% seen once. Whole-study results and caveats: A small proportion of clonotypes was detected in both the CD4 and CD8 compartments.

The receptor comes from a man between 18 and 29 years old who received the YFV17D yellow fever vaccine. This sample comprised PBMCs, obtained on the day of the first yellow fever vaccination. This chain joins TRBV5-6 and TRBJ2-3, with a possible D match to TRBD1 (5 bases). CDR3 DNA: TGTGCCAGCAGATCCTTGCAGGGAATCACAGATACGCAGTATTTT. As protein: CASRSLQGITDTQYF.